Presented here are 26 T cell receptor beta chains from one specimen sequenced in a study of read filtering for tumor transcriptome and immune sequencing. The library was built from around 0.4 ug RNA with molecular barcoded adaptors for alpha/delta and beta/gamma chains. Using its own MiXCR run on the reads, TCRdb lists one record per CDR3 protein. The sample shows 120,000 or so distinct CDR3 sequences, approximately 13% of them seen only once. The sequencing sample was made of a population of CD138-negative cells sorted from bone marrow. The receptors stem from a donor over 35 with multiple myeloma.

This clonotype was recorded many times. The rearrangement joins TRBV7-2 to TRBJ2-7; the D gene could be TRBD1 or TRBD2 (5 bases each). There are 15 residues in the CDR3. Between the trimmed V and J ends, which lost 0 bases and 0 bases, there was a span of 9 bases. Germline CDR1 is SGHTA and CDR2 is FQGNSA. Here the CDR3 reads CASSLAEGSSYEQYF. In DNA form, the CDR3 reads TGTGCCAGCAGCTTAGCTGAGGGGTCCTCCTACGAGCAGTACTTC.

This clonotype appeared many times. The rearrangement joins TRBV29-1 to TRBJ2-5, with 9 bases fitting TRBD2. The CDR3 contains 12 residues. Trimming removed 6 bases from V and 5 bases from J; junction bases left unmatched: 4. Germline V lookup: CDR1 SQVTM, CDR2 ANQGSEA. CDR3 sequence reads: CSVPTSGETQYF. CDR3 nucleotide sequence: TGCAGCGTACCCACTAGCGGGGAGACCCAGTACTTC.

In this sample, this clonotype turned up many times. This sequence joins TRBV15 and TRBJ2-1; 10 bases are shared with TRBD1. V dropped 0 bases and J dropped 6; count of bases not matched to a gene: 5. Germline values: CDR1 LNHNV, CDR2 YYDKDF (reference sequence). This CDR3 is built from 16 residues. The DNA of the CDR3 is TGTGCCACCAGCAGAGATGCCGGGACAGGGGTCAATGAGCAGTTCTTC. The encoded protein is CATSRDAGTGVNEQFF.

This clonotype was seen repeatedly, ten times or more. This sequence joins TRBV6-5 and TRBJ1-5, with a weak D call TRBD1 (5 bases). Germline assignment: CDR1 MNHEY and CDR2 SVGAGI. The CDR3 sequence is 14 residues long. The V end lost 0 bases, the J end lost 3 bases, and 6 bases lay between the germline ends. CDR3: CASSYSGLNQPQHF. In nucleotides, the CDR3 is TGTGCCAGCAGTTACTCGGGGCTCAATCAGCCCCAGCATTTT.

Of note for this clonotype: The CDR3 end shows no conserved phenylalanine or tryptophan, and so a read error is likely. The V and J genes are TRBV18 and TRBJ2-2; D possibly corresponds to TRBD1 (6 bases). CDR1 is KGHSH, CDR2 LQKENI, per germline. This CDR3 has 15 amino acids. Trimming pared 2 bases from V and 5 bases from J, leaving 12 bases between. In DNA, the CDR3 is TGTGCCAGCTCACCAGCGCAGGGGCGGACCGGGGAGCTGTTTCTT. Its translation: CASSPAQGRTGELFL.

This clonotype was observed at least ten times. The chain employs TRBV3-1 and TRBJ2-5, with a weak D call TRBD2 (5 bases). V lost 2 bases and J 5 bases, leaving 12 bases between the germline ends. Germline-derived CDR1 and CDR2 are LGHDT and YNNKEL (reference sequence). The CDR3 length is 14 residues. As DNA, the CDR3 is TGTGCCAGCAGCCAACGGGGATCCCACGAGACCCAGTACTTC. Amino acid sequence: CASSQRGSHETQYF.

This clonotype was recorded many times. The rearrangement joins TRBV7-9 to TRBJ2-2; a weak D match, TRBD2 (5 bases). The V gene's germline CDR1 is SEHNR and CDR2 FQNEAQ (reference sequence). Trimming cost V 6 bases and J 6 bases, with 17 bases left between them. CDR3 size: 15 residues. CDR3: CASRLAGVGAGELFF. DNA of the CDR3: TGTGCCAGCAGACTGGCGGGTGTCGGGGCCGGGGAGCTGTTTTTT.

This clonotype was counted many times. V gene TRBV20-1 combines with J gene TRBJ2-7; tentatively, D is TRBD1 (5 bases). V was trimmed by 6 bases and J by 0 bases, leaving 15 bases between them. The CDR3 extends over 14 amino acids. CDR1 is DFQATT and CDR2 is SNEGSKA in the germline V gene (reference sequence). The CDR3 here is CSARQRRSSYEQYF. CDR3 in DNA: TGCAGTGCCAGACAGCGAAGGTCCTCCTACGAGCAGTACTTC.

At least ten counts were recorded for this clonotype. The V call is TRBV4-2, the J call TRBJ1-1; TRBD1 agrees at 8 bases. The germline CDR1 and CDR2 sequences are LGHNA and YNFKEQ. The V gene end was trimmed by 2 bases and the J gene end by 5 bases; junction bases not matched to a gene: 7. This CDR3 is 15 amino acids long. The CDR3 DNA reads as TGTGCCAGCAGCCAACCAGACAGGGGCGTGACTGAAGCTTTCTTT. Encoded protein: CASSQPDRGVTEAFF.

This clonotype was seen ten or more times. This chain links TRBV12-3 or TRBV12-4 with TRBJ1-1, with 11 bases that match TRBD1. Germline trimming cut 6 bases from V and 6 bases from J; bases unmatched to any gene: 6. The length of the CDR3 is 14 residues. CDR3 nucleotides: TGTGCCAGCAGCCGCGGACAGGGGGCAGCTGAAGCTTTCTTT. This codes for CASSRGQGAAEAFF.

This clonotype showed up many times. CDR3 protein: CSARGDENQPQHF. Here the CDR3 DNA reads TGCAGTGCTAGAGGAGACGAGAATCAGCCCCAGCATTTT. The gene calls are TRBV20-1 and TRBJ1-5; unclear D gene. Germline values: CDR1 DFQATT, CDR2 SNEGSKA (reference sequence). Trimming removed 1 base from V and 4 bases from J, with 8 bases in between. This CDR3 spans 13 amino acids.

This clonotype showed up many times. This chain joins TRBV19 and TRBJ2-1; 9 nucleotides agree with TRBD2. Per germline, CDR1 LNHDA and CDR2 SQIVND (reference sequence). CDR3 size: 16 residues. With 5 bases clipped from V and 7 bases from J, the junction kept 12 bases outside the gene matches. This chain's CDR3 is CASSSLGTSLSNEQFF. Written as DNA, the CDR3 is TGTGCCAGTAGTTCTCTCGGGACTAGCCTCTCAAATGAGCAGTTCTTC.

The table lists this clonotype with many counts. V usage is TRBV25-1 and J usage is TRBJ2-1, with 7 bases identical to TRBD1. The V gene's germline CDR1 is MGHDK and CDR2 SYGVNS. The V segment lost 1 base and the J segment 0 bases; nucleotides outside the gene matches: 0. This CDR3 has 15 residues. CDR3 in DNA: TGTGCCAGCAGTGAATCAGGGGGCTCCTACAATGAGCAGTTCTTC. It yields the protein CASSESGGSYNEQFF.

This clonotype was counted many times. The chain couples TRBV3-1 to TRBJ2-7; D possibly corresponds to TRBD2 (5 bases). CDR3 length: 16 residues. V shed 1 base and J shed 6 bases, with 19 bases lying between them. Looked up from germline, CDR1 is LGHDT and CDR2 is YNNKEL (reference sequence). The CDR3 is CASSQAVLRRPFEQYF. The DNA of the CDR3 is TGTGCCAGCAGCCAAGCGGTCCTGCGGAGGCCCTTCGAGCAGTACTTC.

This clonotype was recorded many times. V gene TRBV7-9 combines with J gene TRBJ1-1; no firm D call. The CDR3 is 15 residues long. From germline, CDR1 is SEHNR and CDR2 FQNEAQ (reference sequence). Trimming stripped 6 bases from V and 1 base from J, with 15 bases between. The CDR3 sequence is CASRYQNDPNTEAFF. The CDR3 DNA sequence: TGTGCCAGCAGATACCAAAATGACCCGAACACTGAAGCTTTCTTT.

This chain uses TRBV6-6 with TRBJ1-5; D gene unclear. Germline values: CDR1 MNHNY, CDR2 SVGAGI (reference sequence). Trimming removed 5 bases at V and 1 base at J, with 15 bases between. The CDR3 is 16 residues long. CDR3 sequence: CASSERMGSSNQPQHF. The CDR3 region has the DNA TGTGCCAGCAGTGAAAGGATGGGTAGCAGCAATCAGCCCCAGCATTTT.

The V gene is TRBV29-1, the J gene TRBJ1-5; D perhaps matches TRBD1 (5 bases). CDR3 length equals 14 residues. Germline CDR1 is SQVTM and CDR2 is ANQGSEA. V lost 7 bases, J lost 2 bases, and 15 bases lay in between. Written as DNA, the CDR3 is TGCAGCGCCGGGTCGGGGGATGGCAATCAGCCCCAGCATTTT. This gives the protein CSAGSGDGNQPQHF.

This clonotype has a count of ten or more. The chain employs TRBV20-1 and TRBJ2-7, with D hard to call. This CDR3 has 11 residues. Trimming removed 1 base at V and 9 bases at J, with 10 bases between. CDR1 and CDR2 (germline): DFQATT, SNEGSKA (reference sequence). CDR3 residues: CSARVGLRQYF. CDR3 DNA sequence: TGCAGTGCTAGAGTCGGGTTAAGGCAGTACTTC.

This clonotype came up many times. The rearrangement uses TRBV20-1 and TRBJ2-1, with 9 bases fitting TRBD1. CDR1 and CDR2 (germline): DFQATT, SNEGSKA (reference sequence). The CDR3 has 14 amino acids. V dropped 6 bases and J dropped 6; count of bases not matched to a gene: 9. The CDR3 DNA is TGCAGTGCGGAGACCGGGACAGGGATCAATGAGCAGTTCTTC. This encodes CSAETGTGINEQFF.

Remarks on this clonotype: With a much larger clone just one base away, this may be a read error. The chain is built from TRBV14 and TRBJ2-2; 12 nucleotides align to TRBD2. Germline CDR1 is SGHDN and CDR2 is FVKESK. CDR3 size: 17 residues. CDR3 sequence: CAGSQGRTSGVIGELFF. CDR3 bases: TGTGCCGGCAGCCAAGGACGGACTAGCGGGGTGATCGGGGAGCTGTTTTTT.

This clonotype was seen at least ten times. The rearrangement joins TRBV5-1 to TRBJ2-1, with 8 bases fitting TRBD2. The CDR3 covers 14 residues. Per germline, CDR1 SGHRS and CDR2 YFSETQ. Trimming cost V 4 bases and J 8 bases; bases outside gene matches: 8. CDR3 loop: CASSRAGGGDEQFF. CDR3 coding DNA: TGCGCCAGCAGCCGCGCGGGGGGCGGGGATGAGCAGTTCTTC.

This clonotype came up many times. The genes are TRBV10-3 and TRBJ2-3, with a possible D match to TRBD2 (5 bases). Germline-derived CDR1 and CDR2 are ENHRY and SYGVKD. V was pared by 1 base and J by 2 bases, with 10 bases between. The CDR3 is 15 residues long. CDR3 nucleotides: TGTGCCATCAGTGAGTACTGGGAGACCACAGATACGCAGTATTTT. Translating it yields CAISEYWETTDTQYF.

Comments on this clonotype: This is likely a read error, given that the CDR3 carries no conserved phenylalanine or tryptophan at its end. The chain employs TRBV7-2 and TRBJ1-1, with D possibly being TRBD1 (5 bases). The germline V and J ends were trimmed by 6 bases and 1 base, with 15 bases remaining between them. This CDR3 is built from 15 residues. Germline lookup yields CDR1 SGHTA and CDR2 FQGNSA. The CDR3 sequence: CASSDPGTQNTEAFL. The CDR3 nucleotides read TGTGCCAGCAGTGACCCCGGGACGCAGAACACTGAAGCTTTCCTT.

This clonotype was seen repeatedly, ten times or more. V gene TRBV7-2 combines with J gene TRBJ2-7, with TRBD2 identical over 13 bases. With V trimmed by 2 bases and J by 1 base, 5 bases remained unmatched. Germline V gives CDR1 SGHTA, CDR2 FQGNSA. This CDR3 has 17 residues. The chain's CDR3 is CASSLRLAGGISYEQYF. The CDR3 DNA reads TGTGCCAGCAGCTTAAGACTAGCGGGAGGTATATCCTACGAGCAGTACTTC.

This clonotype was seen at least ten times. The chain has TRBV7-2 and TRBJ1-5, with a possible D match to TRBD1 (6 bases). Trimming pared 6 bases from V and 7 bases from J, leaving 13 bases between. The CDR3 loop spans 13 amino acids. Germline CDR1 reads SGHTA; CDR2 reads FQGNSA. The CDR3 spells CASSYRELQPQHF. The CDR3 DNA is TGTGCCAGCAGTTACAGGGAGCTGCAGCCCCAGCATTTT.

This clonotype came up a few times. This chain connects TRBV30 to TRBJ1-1, with D unresolved. The V end was cut by 0 bases, the J end by 13 bases, with 12 bases between. There are 11 residues in the CDR3. CDR1 is GTSNPN, CDR2 SVGIG, per germline (reference sequence). The CDR3 region has the DNA TGTGCCTGGAGTGTACAAGGTTTGCATTTCTTT. Translating it yields CAWSVQGLHFF.